The 26 T cell receptor beta chains presented below share a single source sample, sequenced in a study of post-analysis software for immune sequencing data. Study-level results: Patients carried 5 or 6 TRBV segments more frequently than controls did, and TRBV5-6, TRBV5-1 and TRBV20-1 were among them.

No antigens are known for them. cDNA libraries of TCR beta carried unique molecular identifiers. TCRdb itself ran the PCR reads through MiXCR, one entry per CDR3 protein. The table records about 430,000 distinct CDR3 sequences, approximately 42% of them present only once. The sequenced sample consisted of blood. These receptors all stem from a girl aged 2 to 10 with multiple sclerosis.

V is TRBV7-2 and J is TRBJ2-1; D is undetermined. The assigned J gene may be wrong: the sequence end matches TRBJ2-7 better. Germline V gives CDR1 SGHTA, CDR2 FQGNSA. There are 15 residues in the CDR3. The CDR3 region has the DNA TGTGCCAGCAGCTTAAGGGTGAGCTCCTACAATGAGCAGTACTTC. Translating gives CASSLRVSSYNEQYF.

Here the CDR3 reads CASSPHWSTSTDTQYF. CDR3 coding DNA: TGTGCCAGCAGTCCTCACTGGTCCACTAGCACAGATACGCAGTATTTT. V gene TRBV28 combines with J gene TRBJ2-3; no definite D call. Per the germline V gene, CDR1 is MDHEN and CDR2 is SYDVKM. CDR3 length: 16 residues. V lost 5 bases and J 0 bases, leaving 15 bases between the germline ends.

The table lists this clonotype with a few counts. The chain carries TRBV20-1 and TRBJ1-6, with 11 bases fitting TRBD1. This CDR3 spans 18 amino acids. CDR1 is DFQATT and CDR2 is SNEGSKA in the germline V gene (reference sequence). J lost 7 bases, V lost 0 bases, and 11 bases had no gene match. CDR3 coding DNA: TGCAGTGCTAGAGATCAGTTAGTCGGGACAGGGGGAAATTCACCCCTCCACTTT. Residues: CSARDQLVGTGGNSPLHF.

The gene calls are TRBV5-1 and TRBJ2-7; the D is unclear. With 4 bases removed from V and 2 bases from J, the gap between germline ends came to 7 bases. CDR1 and CDR2 (germline): SGHRS, YFSETQ. CDR3 length: 12 amino acids. CDR3 sequence: CASSQSAYEQYF. For the CDR3, the DNA is TGCGCCAGCAGCCAATCCGCCTACGAGCAGTACTTC.

This clonotype was recorded a few times. The chain is built from TRBV20-1 and TRBJ2-5; 9 bases match TRBD2. CDR1 DFQATT and CDR2 SNEGSKA come from the germline V gene (reference sequence). The CDR3 contains 15 residues. The V gene end was trimmed by 4 bases and the J gene end by 1 base; junction bases not matched to a gene: 7. Here the CDR3 DNA reads TGCAGTGCTATTCGTCTAGCGGGACCCCAAGAGACCCAGTACTTC. It translates to CSAIRLAGPQETQYF.

This clonotype has more than one count but fewer than ten. This chain links TRBV5-1 with TRBJ2-3; D unresolved. Germline CDR1 SGHRS, CDR2 YFSETQ. The CDR3 has 18 residues. V was pared by 0 bases and J by 3 bases, with 20 bases between. The CDR3 reads CASSLAPPGSPRTDTQYF. In nucleotides, the CDR3 is TGCGCCAGCAGCTTGGCCCCTCCCGGCAGCCCTAGAACAGATACGCAGTATTTT.

V is TRBV5-1 and J is TRBJ1-6; TRBD1 is a possible D gene (5 bases). CDR1 is SGHRS and CDR2 is YFSETQ in the germline V gene. Trimming cost V 0 bases and J 9 bases, with 10 bases left between them. The CDR3 loop spans 14 amino acids. The CDR3 spells CASSLVGGGSPLHF. The CDR3 DNA reads TGCGCCAGCAGCTTGGTTGGGGGTGGTTCACCCCTCCACTTT.

The table lists this clonotype with a few counts. The chain employs TRBV6-1 and TRBJ2-5, with D tentatively TRBD1 (5 bases). The ends were cut back, 0 bases at V and 7 bases at J, with 15 bases in the middle. CDR1 MNHNS and CDR2 SASEGT come from the germline V gene. This CDR3 has 15 amino acids. The CDR3 sequence is CASSEAGAGPWTQYF. The CDR3 nucleotides read TGTGCCAGCAGTGAAGCAGGGGCAGGACCATGGACCCAGTACTTC.

The rearrangement links TRBV15 to TRBJ2-1, with TRBD2 matching over 8 bases. V dropped 6 bases and J dropped 6; count of bases not matched to a gene: 4. The CDR3 totals 13 residues. CDR1 is LNHNV and CDR2 is YYDKDF in the germline V gene (reference sequence). The CDR3 bases are TGTGCCACCAGTAGCGGGACTAGCAATGAGCAGTTCTTC. Translating it yields CATSSGTSNEQFF.

The rearrangement uses TRBV4-1 and TRBJ1-1; possibly TRBD1 for D (6 bases). V was pared by 6 bases and J by 1 base, with 15 bases between. The germline V gene has CDR1 MGHRA and CDR2 YSYEKL. This CDR3 has 15 residues. The CDR3 reads CASRFGRDKNTEAFF. The CDR3 DNA follows: TGCGCCAGCAGATTCGGGCGGGACAAGAACACTGAAGCTTTCTTT.

The chain uses TRBV7-2 and TRBJ2-5, with 11 bases that match TRBD1. Trimming cost V 5 bases and J 5 bases; bases outside gene matches: 4. Per the germline V gene, CDR1 is SGHTA and CDR2 is FQGNSA. There are 14 residues in the CDR3. The CDR3 DNA follows: TGTGCCAGCAGCGAGGACAGGGGGCGCGAGACCCAGTACTTC. This gives the protein CASSEDRGRETQYF.

V and J are TRBV7-6 and TRBJ2-1; possibly TRBD2 for D (5 bases). Trimming removed 5 bases from V and 9 bases from J, with 17 bases in between. Per the germline V gene, CDR1 is SGHVS and CDR2 is FNYEAQ. The CDR3 runs 14 residues. DNA of the CDR3: TGTGCCAGCAGCCGGAGAGGACTGTTAAGTGAGCAGTTCTTC. Translation gives CASSRRGLLSEQFF. Filled out from reference TRBV7-6 and TRBJ2-1, the complete variable domain reads GAGVSQSPRYKVTKRGQDVALRCDPISGHVSLYWYRQALGQGPEFLTYFNYEAQQDKSGLPNDRFSAERPEGSISTLTIQRTEQRDSAMYRCASSRRGLLSEQFFGPGTRLTVL.

This clonotype was seen a handful of times. The CDR3 region has the DNA TGTGCCACCACAGGGGACGCCTACGAGCAGTACTTC. This translates into CATTGDAYEQYF. The chain combines TRBV6-5 with TRBJ2-7, with 7 positions matching TRBD1. CDR3 size: 12 residues. Trimming removed 10 bases from V and 2 bases from J; junction bases left unmatched: 5. From germline, CDR1 is MNHEY and CDR2 SVGAGI.

A few counts support this clonotype. The chain employs TRBV11-3 and TRBJ2-3; D is unresolved. The CDR3 loop spans 14 amino acids. Germline V gene lookup returns CDR1 SGHNT and CDR2 YENEEA. The V and J ends lost 3 bases and 4 bases respectively, with 11 bases between them. The CDR3 coding sequence is TGTGCCAGCAGCTTTTCCACGGCTCCAGATACGCAGTATTTT. Its protein product is CASSFSTAPDTQYF.

The V call is TRBV12-3 or TRBV12-4, the J call TRBJ1-1, with a tentative D call TRBD1 (5 bases). V dropped 7 bases and J dropped 1 base, with 13 bases sitting between them. This CDR3 has 14 residues. DNA of the CDR3: TGTGCCAGCACGACAGTTCGGCGGAACACTGAAGCTTTCTTT. Residues: CASTTVRRNTEAFF.

This chain connects TRBV10-3 to TRBJ2-3, with 8 bases fitting TRBD2. Germline trimming cut 10 bases from V and 0 bases from J; bases unmatched to any gene: 9. Germline V gives CDR1 ENHRY, CDR2 SYGVKD. The CDR3 is 15 amino acids. CDR3 sequence reads: CATKGAGGSTDTQYF. DNA for the CDR3: TGTGCCACCAAAGGGGCGGGAGGAAGCACAGATACGCAGTATTTT.

The chain links TRBV7-8 to TRBJ2-2, with D possibly being TRBD2 (5 bases). The CDR3 contains 15 residues. Germline values: CDR1 SGHVS, CDR2 FQNEAQ. The V gene lost 0 bases and the J gene lost 4 bases, with 9 bases spanning the gap. In DNA form, the CDR3 reads TGTGCCAGCAGCTTAGCGCTGAGGGCCACCGGGGAGCTGTTTTTT. Translation: CASSLALRATGELFF.

The chain uses TRBV7-9 and TRBJ2-5, with D maybe TRBD2 (8 bases). The CDR3 loop spans 17 amino acids. Per the germline V gene, CDR1 is SEHNR and CDR2 is FQNEAQ (reference sequence). V dropped 5 bases and J dropped 1 base, with 20 bases sitting between them. The CDR3 DNA sequence: TGTGCCAGCAGCCCGGGAGGGGGCAGATCCATCCAAGAGACCCAGTACTTC. It is translated as CASSPGGGRSIQETQYF.

This clonotype was counted a few times. The chain couples TRBV12-3 or TRBV12-4 to TRBJ1-2, with D uncertain. Trimming took off 5 bases at V and 4 bases at J, with 5 bases between the two ends. This CDR3 region has 11 residues. DNA for the CDR3: TGTGCCAGCAGTAACGCCTATGGCTACACCTTC. Amino acid sequence: CASSNAYGYTF.

This clonotype was picked up a small number of times. The gene calls are TRBV4-1 and TRBJ2-1; 15 bases map to TRBD2. After removal of 4 bases from V and 4 bases from J, the junction contained 14 bases not matched to a gene. CDR1 and CDR2 (germline): MGHRA, YSYEKL. The CDR3 covers 20 residues. In nucleotides, the CDR3 is TGCGCCAGCAGCCTCGGACCGGGACTAGCGGGAGGTCTCCTTTACAATGAGCAGTTCTTC. Its translation is CASSLGPGLAGGLLYNEQFF.

The chain couples TRBV7-6 to TRBJ1-6, with unresolved D. This CDR3 region has 19 residues. Trimming left V 6 bases short and J 0 bases short, with 21 bases between. Looked up from germline, CDR1 is SGHVS and CDR2 is FNYEAQ. The CDR3, as DNA: TGTGCCAGCAGTTCAGGACGGGGTATCCTGAGCTCCTATAATTCACCCCTCCACTTT. This translates into CASSSGRGILSSYNSPLHF.

This chain links TRBV7-9 with TRBJ1-5; D is uncertain. V was pared by 3 bases and J by 4 bases, with 10 bases between. The CDR3 runs 14 residues. CDR1 is SEHNR, CDR2 FQNEAQ, per germline (reference sequence). CDR3 coding DNA: TGTGCCAGCAGCTTGGGTCTCGATAATCAGCCCCAGCATTTT. Amino acid sequence: CASSLGLDNQPQHF.

The chain combines TRBV4-1 with TRBJ2-1, with a weak D call TRBD2 (6 bases). Trimming cost V 1 base and J 0 bases, with 13 bases left between them. The CDR3 spans 17 residues. From germline, CDR1 is MGHRA and CDR2 YSYEKL. The CDR3 region has the DNA TGCGCCAGCAGCCAAGGTTGGCTAGCGAGCTCCTACAATGAGCAGTTCTTC. Protein sequence: CASSQGWLASSYNEQFF.

A note on this clonotype: At one end, the junction sequence differs from germline, possibly due to a read error. The rearrangement joins TRBV2 to TRBJ2-3; D might be TRBD1 (5 bases). CDR1 is SNHLY, CDR2 FYNNEI, per germline. The CDR3 covers 13 residues. The CDR3 nucleotides read TGTGCCAGCAGGACAACAGGCACAGATACGCAGTTTTTT. It yields the protein CASRTTGTDTQFF.

The V gene is TRBV24-1, the J gene TRBJ2-5; 7 bases are shared with TRBD2. The germline V gene has CDR1 KGHDR and CDR2 SFDVKD. There are 16 residues in the CDR3. J was trimmed by 4 bases and V by 4 bases; bases with no gene match: 11. The CDR3 here is CATSDPGTGRRETQYF. Written as DNA, the CDR3 is TGTGCCACCAGTGACCCTGGGACCGGGAGGAGAGAGACCCAGTACTTC.

This chain uses TRBV5-1 with TRBJ1-6; TRBD1 might be the D (6 bases). This CDR3 contains 14 residues. CDR1 and CDR2 (germline): SGHRS, YFSETQ. V lost 0 bases, J lost 10 bases, and 11 bases lay in between. The CDR3 reads CASSLGQENSPLHF. The CDR3 bases are TGCGCCAGCAGCTTGGGACAGGAGAACTCACCCCTCCACTTT. The full variable domain, in which reference TRBV5-1 and TRBJ1-6 provide the parts outside the CDR3, is KAGVTQTPRYLIKTRGQQVTLSCSPISGHRSVSWYQQTPGQGLQFLFEYFSETQRNKGNFPGRFSGRQFSNSRSEMNVSTLELGDSALYLCASSLGQENSPLHFGNGTRLTVT.